This T cell receptor beta chain emerged from a study of T cells in Graves' hyperthyroidism and ophthalmopathy. The CDR3 has 15 residues. CDR1 and CDR2 (germline): SNHLY, FYNNEI. Of note for this clonotype: At one end, the junction sequence differs from germline, possibly due to a read error.

PBMCs were sourced from 9 to 10 ml fresh peripheral blood. From RNA transcripts, TCR beta CDR3 regions were amplified. The TCR CDR3 was amplified in a first-round RT-PCR using the HTBI primer set. TCRdb reprocessed the multiplex PCR reads with MiXCR, giving one entry per CDR3 protein. The profile shows some 600,000 distinct CDR3 sequences, around 13% of them singletons. The material sequenced was blood. V is TRBV2 and J is TRBJ1-3; 9 bases are shared with TRBD1. This receptor was obtained from a woman aged 25 to 39 with Graves' hyperthyroidism that later progressed to Graves' ophthalmopathy. The CDR3 region has the DNA TGTGCCAGCAGCGCGACACAGGGGGCTGGGAACACCATATATTTT. Its translation is CASSATQGAGNTIYF. Filled out from reference TRBV2 and TRBJ1-3, the complete variable domain reads EPEVTQTPSHQVTQMGQEVILRCVPISNHLYFYWYRQILGQKVEFLVSFYNNEISEKSEIFDDQFSVERPDGSNFTLKIRSTKLEDSAMYFCASSATQGAGNTIYFGEGSWLTVV.